The next 26 T cell receptor beta chains were all read from a single sample in a study of post-analysis software for immune sequencing data. Whole-study findings and limits: TRBV5-6, TRBV5-1 and TRBV20-1 were among a handful of TRBV segments more frequent in patients than controls.

For these TCRs, the target antigens are not known. The TCR beta cDNA libraries contained unique molecular identifiers. Via MiXCR, TCRdb re-called the PCR reads, giving one row per CDR3 protein. The sample lists about 460,000 distinct CDR3 sequences; less than 45% were seen once. Sequenced sample: blood. Receptors originate from a girl aged 10 to 17 with multiple sclerosis.

The rearrangement links TRBV7-9 to TRBJ2-1, with TRBD2 matching 7 bases. V was clipped by 2 bases and J by 8 bases; unmatched bases: 9. CDR1 and CDR2 from the germline V gene are SEHNR and FQNEAQ (reference sequence). The CDR3 loop spans 15 amino acids. The CDR3 nucleotides are TGTGCCAGCAGCTTATTGGGCGGGAGTCCGGATGAGCAGTTCTTC. This sequence encodes CASSLLGGSPDEQFF.

The genes are TRBV12-3 or TRBV12-4 and TRBJ2-3, with D unresolved. V dropped 5 bases and J dropped 3 bases, with 6 bases sitting between them. This CDR3 region has 12 residues. Here the CDR3 DNA reads TGTGCCAGCAGTGAGCATACAGATACGCAGTATTTT. It translates to CASSEHTDTQYF.

This rearrangement joins TRBV29-1 to TRBJ1-1; 7 bases line up with TRBD1. Germline lookup yields CDR1 SQVTM and CDR2 ANQGSEA. The J segment lost 0 bases and the V segment lost 3 bases, leaving 10 bases of the junction unmatched. This CDR3 region has 16 residues. The CDR3 here is CSVDLRTGPMNTEAFF. Here the CDR3 DNA reads TGCAGCGTTGATCTAAGGACAGGCCCGATGAACACTGAAGCTTTCTTT.

This chain joins TRBV27 and TRBJ2-5; no clear D. Deletions cut 3 bases from V and 3 bases from J, with 11 bases between. Germline assignment: CDR1 MNHEY and CDR2 SMNVEV (reference sequence). The CDR3 has 14 residues. The CDR3 region has the DNA TGTGCCAGCAGTTTTATAGATACGAAAGAGACCCAGTACTTC. Its translation: CASSFIDTKETQYF.

The chain joins TRBV29-1 to TRBJ2-1; 15 positions agree with TRBD2. Trimming removed 7 bases from V and 4 bases from J; junction bases left unmatched: 11. The germline CDR1 and CDR2 sequences are SQVTM and ANQGSEA. CDR3 size: 17 residues. The CDR3 reads CSAAKGLAGGRYNEQFF. CDR3 nucleotides: TGCAGCGCCGCCAAGGGACTAGCGGGAGGACGGTACAATGAGCAGTTCTTC.

The gene calls are TRBV28 and TRBJ1-1; D perhaps matches TRBD1 (5 bases). V was pared by 5 bases and J by 1 base, with 11 bases between. Germline V gene data show CDR1 as MDHEN and CDR2 as SYDVKM. The length of the CDR3 is 14 residues. The CDR3 here is CASSIRTGNTEAFF. In DNA, the CDR3 is TGTGCCAGCAGTATCCGCACAGGGAACACTGAAGCTTTCTTT.

This clonotype turned up a few times. The gene calls are TRBV6-6 and TRBJ2-7, with D unclear. Between the trimmed V and J ends, which lost 5 bases and 3 bases, there was a span of 5 bases. Germline CDR1 is MNHNY and CDR2 is SVGAGI (reference sequence). The CDR3 has 11 amino acids. The CDR3 loop reads CASSQYYEQYF. CDR3 bases: TGTGCCAGCAGTCAGTACTACGAGCAGTACTTC.

The chain is built from TRBV5-6 and TRBJ2-4; D ambiguous. The end of the DNA is better explained by TRBJ2-7, so the J call may be wrong. The CDR3 is 13 amino acids. Germline assignment: CDR1 SGHDT and CDR2 YYEEEE. The CDR3 sequence: CASNTKPDYEQYF. Here the CDR3 DNA reads TGTGCCAGCAACACCAAACCGGACTACGAGCAGTACTTC.

The chain couples TRBV10-3 to TRBJ2-3; perhaps TRBD1 as D (6 bases). This CDR3 has 12 amino acids. CDR1 ENHRY and CDR2 SYGVKD come from the germline V gene. The V end lost 11 bases, the J end lost 6 bases, and 15 bases lay between the germline ends. CDR3 DNA sequence: TGTGCCGCCCAGGGGTTCCTGGATACGCAGTATTTT. It encodes CAAQGFLDTQYF.

The CDR3 DNA follows: TGTGCCAGCAGTGAATATGGAGGGGGCCGTAAATATTACAATGAGCAGTTCTTC. Amino acids: CASSEYGGGRKYYNEQFF. The V gene is TRBV25-1, the J gene TRBJ2-1; a weak D match, TRBD1 (7 bases). V gave up 0 bases and J gave up 4 bases, with 19 bases separating them. Per germline, CDR1 MGHDK and CDR2 SYGVNS. The CDR3 runs 18 residues.

The rearrangement joins TRBV7-2 to TRBJ1-2; D is perhaps TRBD1 (5 bases). The CDR3 is 16 residues long. V was cut by 5 bases and J by 6 bases, with 22 bases left in between. The germline V gene has CDR1 SGHTA and CDR2 FQGNSA. DNA of the CDR3: TGTGCCAGCAGCCCAGCGAAGGGCACTGGGGGTGATGGCTACACCTTC. Encoded protein: CASSPAKGTGGDGYTF.

This clonotype was recorded once. The rearrangement joins TRBV10-3 to TRBJ1-5, with 9 nucleotides matching TRBD1. CDR1 ENHRY and CDR2 SYGVKD come from the germline V gene. This CDR3 is 17 amino acids long. V was clipped by 2 bases and J by 1 base; unmatched bases: 6. CDR3 region: CAISEEPTGGSNQPQHF. CDR3 bases: TGTGCCATCAGTGAGGAACCGACAGGGGGGAGCAATCAGCCCCAGCATTTT.

The chain couples TRBV11-2 to TRBJ2-1; D ambiguous. The V end was cut by 1 base, the J end by 10 bases, with 8 bases between. Germline V CDR1 and CDR2: SGHAT, FQNNGV. The CDR3 is made up of 12 amino acids. The CDR3 is CASSLVSAEQFF. CDR3 sequence (DNA): TGTGCCAGCAGCTTAGTGTCAGCAGAGCAGTTCTTC.

The V and J genes are TRBV11-2 and TRBJ2-1, with 10 positions matching TRBD2. The V gene's germline CDR1 is SGHAT and CDR2 FQNNGV. The CDR3 has 16 amino acids. Trimming took 2 bases from V and 6 from J; bases not matched to a gene: 7. CDR3 residues: CASSLIGPSGSNEQFF. The CDR3 DNA reads as TGTGCCAGCAGCTTAATTGGGCCTAGCGGGAGCAATGAGCAGTTCTTC.

This clonotype was recorded a few times. The rearrangement links TRBV29-1 to TRBJ1-1; 7 nucleotides line up with TRBD1. Per germline, CDR1 SQVTM and CDR2 ANQGSEA. This CDR3 has 14 amino acids. J was trimmed by 0 bases and V by 4 bases; bases with no gene match: 5. CDR3 DNA sequence: TGCAGCGTTGTCCGGACAGGTTTGAACACTGAAGCTTTCTTT. It translates to CSVVRTGLNTEAFF.

V usage is TRBV16 and J usage is TRBJ1-5, with 9 nucleotides matching TRBD1. The CDR3 is made up of 17 amino acids. Germline-derived CDR1 and CDR2 are KGHSY and FQNENV. V was clipped by 3 bases and J by 0 bases; unmatched bases: 6. DNA of the CDR3: TGTGCCAGCAGCCAGGATCCGGACAGGGGTAGCAATCAGCCCCAGCATTTT. It specifies CASSQDPDRGSNQPQHF.

This clonotype was detected only a few times. The chain combines TRBV27 with TRBJ2-3; D is unresolved. This CDR3 is 15 amino acids long. V lost 5 bases and J lost 3, with 15 bases in between. CDR1 and CDR2 (germline): MNHEY, SMNVEV (reference sequence). CDR3 sequence (DNA): TGTGCCAGCAGTCTCCGCTGGAGTGGGACAGATACGCAGTATTTT. It is translated as CASSLRWSGTDTQYF.

This clonotype was seen just once. The genes are TRBV5-1 and TRBJ2-3, with 9 bases matching TRBD1. Unmatched junction bases numbered 8, after V lost 4 bases and J lost 2 bases. The CDR3 runs 16 residues. The V gene's germline CDR1 is SGHRS and CDR2 YFSETQ. The CDR3 reads CASSLSGQGSTDTQYF. The CDR3 DNA reads TGCGCCAGCAGCCTGTCGGGACAGGGCTCCACAGATACGCAGTATTTT.

The chain carries TRBV5-1 and TRBJ2-7; D might be TRBD1 (5 bases). Trimming removed 3 bases from V and 0 bases from J, with 10 bases in between. The CDR3 has 14 residues. CDR1 and CDR2 from the germline V gene are SGHRS and YFSETQ. CDR3: CASSSTGASYEQYF. The CDR3, as DNA: TGCGCCAGCAGCTCAACAGGAGCCTCCTACGAGCAGTACTTC. The entire variable domain, with the rest obtained from reference TRBV5-1 and TRBJ2-7, is as follows: KAGVTQTPRYLIKTRGQQVTLSCSPISGHRSVSWYQQTPGQGLQFLFEYFSETQRNKGNFPGRFSGRQFSNSRSEMNVSTLELGDSALYLCASSSTGASYEQYFGPGTRLTVT.

J is TRBJ2-5 and V is TRBV11-2; 10 nucleotides line up with TRBD2. The J segment lost 4 bases and the V segment lost 0 bases, leaving 2 bases of the junction unmatched. The germline gives CDR1 SGHAT, CDR2 FQNNGV. This CDR3 region has 15 residues. The chain's CDR3 is CASSLDRTSGETQYF. In nucleotides, the CDR3 is TGTGCCAGCAGCTTAGATAGGACTAGCGGAGAGACCCAGTACTTC.

This clonotype was counted a few times. The rearrangement links TRBV12-3 or TRBV12-4 to TRBJ2-4, with D possibly matching TRBD2 (5 bases). This CDR3 is 16 amino acids long. Trimming removed 6 bases from V and 2 bases from J, with 17 bases in between. The CDR3 region has the DNA TGTGCCAGCAGCCACACTCCGGACTTTCCCAAAAACATTCAGTACTTC. This codes for CASSHTPDFPKNIQYF.

This CDR3 is CASSPAGSYEQYF. In DNA, the CDR3 is TGTGCCAGCAGCCCGGCGGGCTCCTACGAGCAGTACTTC. The V call is TRBV7-9, the J call TRBJ2-7; D perhaps matches TRBD2 (5 bases). The germline V gene has CDR1 SEHNR and CDR2 FQNEAQ (reference sequence). This CDR3 contains 13 residues. Trimming stripped 5 bases from V and 0 bases from J, with 8 bases between.

The chain links TRBV6-6 to TRBJ2-3, with 7 nucleotides matching TRBD1. CDR1 and CDR2 from the germline V gene are MNHNY and SVGAGI (reference sequence). Trimming cost V 6 bases and J 4 bases; bases outside gene matches: 7. There are 14 residues in the CDR3. The CDR3 spells CASSQRQGADTQYF. The CDR3 coding sequence is TGTGCCAGCAGCCAGAGGCAGGGGGCAGATACGCAGTATTTT.

The chain employs TRBV12-3 or TRBV12-4 and TRBJ2-3; the D is unclear. Trimming removed 8 bases at V and 4 bases at J, with 10 bases between. There are 12 residues in the CDR3. CDR3 sequence reads: CASGASPDTQYF. The CDR3 nucleotides are TGTGCCAGCGGCGCCTCGCCAGATACGCAGTATTTT.

The chain joins TRBV9 to TRBJ2-1; 7 bases are shared with TRBD2. CDR3 length: 15 residues. In germline, CDR1 is SGDLS, CDR2 YYNGEE. V lost 3 bases to trimming and J lost 3 bases; unmatched junction nucleotides: 6. CDR3 nucleotides: TGTGCCAGCAGCGGCACAGAGCGGGGCTACAATGAGCAGTTCTTC. The encoded protein is CASSGTERGYNEQFF.

This clonotype was counted only a few times. J is TRBJ1-6 and V is TRBV15; a possible D gene is TRBD1 (5 bases). Per the germline V gene, CDR1 is LNHNV and CDR2 is YYDKDF (reference sequence). V lost 1 base to trimming and J lost 10 bases, with 14 bases between them. CDR3 length: 15 residues. CDR3 nucleotides: TGTGCCACCAGCAGAGCGGACGAGAGGGGCTCACCCCTCCACTTT. Translation gives CATSRADERGSPLHF.